Listed below are T cell receptor beta chains from one sample, sequenced in a study of shared clonotypes between healthy human individuals. Repertoires were generated with immunoSEQ multiplex PCR, while TCRdb's copy carries only in-frame clones and drops some. The sample includes around 95,000 clones, around 43% of them seen just once. Sequencing used PBMCs. The origin of the receptors is a woman between 35 and 50 years old in good health. Some clones in this sample may be carry-over from other donors' samples. CDR3s include the opening cysteine and the closing phenylalanine or tryptophan. Fields, in order: clone size, D gene, J gene, V gene, CDR3 DNA, CDR3 protein. The D gene is left open where the match is weak. Expanded clones are given a class, and other clones once, few, many or no size at all.

abundance: many
d_gene: -
j_gene: TRBJ2-7
v_gene: TRBV12-5
CDR3nt: TGTGCTAGTGGCAAATCCCCGTACGAGCAGTACTTC
CDR3aa: CASGKSPYEQYF

abundance: -
d_gene: -
j_gene: TRBJ1-4
v_gene: TRBV30
CDR3nt: TGTGCCTGGAGTGCCGGGGGCCAACTCTATGAAAAACTGTTTTTT
CDR3aa: CAWSAGGQLYEKLFF

abundance: few
d_gene: -
j_gene: TRBJ1-4
v_gene: TRBV6-1
CDR3nt: TGTGCCAGCAGTGAAGGCAGGCTGTTTTTT
CDR3aa: CASSEGRLFF

abundance: -
d_gene: -
j_gene: TRBJ2-7
v_gene: TRBV7-3
CDR3nt: TGTGCCAGCAGCTTAACTCGGGACTACGAGCAGTACTTC
CDR3aa: CASSLTRDYEQYF

abundance: -
d_gene: TRBD2
j_gene: TRBJ2-1
v_gene: TRBV28
CDR3nt: TGTGCCAGCAGTTTACGCGGGGGTGAGCAGTTCTTC
CDR3aa: CASSLRGGEQFF

abundance: few
d_gene: -
j_gene: TRBJ2-7
v_gene: TRBV18
CDR3nt: TGTGCCAGCTCACCAACATTAGCGGAATCCTACGAGCAGTACTTC
CDR3aa: CASSPTLAESYEQYF

abundance: few
d_gene: -
j_gene: TRBJ1-4
v_gene: TRBV7-8
CDR3nt: TGTGCCAGCAGCTTAGCGCTCAGGGCTGTTGAAAAACTGTTTTTT
CDR3aa: CASSLALRAVEKLFF

abundance: few
d_gene: TRBD2
j_gene: TRBJ2-7
v_gene: TRBV10-3
CDR3nt: TGTGCCATCAGGACCGGGACTAGCGGAGCTCAGTACGAGCAGTACTTC
CDR3aa: CAIRTGTSGAQYEQYF

abundance: -
d_gene: TRBD1
j_gene: TRBJ2-2
v_gene: TRBV9
CDR3nt: TGTGCCAGCAGCCCGGGACAGAGGCCCACCGGGGAGCTGTTTTTT
CDR3aa: CASSPGQRPTGELFF

abundance: -
d_gene: TRBD1
j_gene: TRBJ1-5
v_gene: TRBV27
CDR3nt: TGTGCCAGCAGTTTAAGGGGGCCGGAGCCCCAGCATTTT
CDR3aa: CASSLRGPEPQHF

abundance: -
d_gene: -
j_gene: TRBJ1-1
v_gene: TRBV2
CDR3nt: TGTGCCAGCAGAGCCGACAGGAACACTGAAGCTTTCTTT
CDR3aa: CASRADRNTEAFF

abundance: many
d_gene: TRBD2
j_gene: TRBJ2-1
v_gene: TRBV10-1
CDR3nt: TGCGCCAGCAGTGAGTCCCCGCTAGCGGAAATGTCAAATGAGCAGTTCTTC
CDR3aa: CASSESPLAEMSNEQFF

abundance: -
d_gene: -
j_gene: TRBJ1-5
v_gene: TRBV6-6
CDR3nt: TGTGCCAGCAGTTACTCCCATCAGCCCCAGCATTTT
CDR3aa: CASSYSHQPQHF

abundance: medium-sized
d_gene: -
j_gene: TRBJ1-5
v_gene: TRBV2
CDR3nt: TGTGCCAGCAGTGACATTAGCAATCAGCCCCAGCATTTT
CDR3aa: CASSDISNQPQHF

abundance: -
d_gene: TRBD2
j_gene: TRBJ2-5
v_gene: TRBV29-1
CDR3nt: TGCAGCGTGGATCTTAGCGGGGAAGCTTGGGAGACCCAGTACTTC
CDR3aa: CSVDLSGEAWETQYF

abundance: -
d_gene: TRBD1
j_gene: TRBJ2-7
v_gene: TRBV30
CDR3nt: TGTGCCTGGAGGGACAGGGGGAAGTACGAGCAGTACTTC
CDR3aa: CAWRDRGKYEQYF

abundance: -
d_gene: TRBD2
j_gene: TRBJ2-3
v_gene: TRBV6-5
CDR3nt: TGTGCCAGCAGCCGTACTAGCGGAGGCACAGATACGCAGTATTTT
CDR3aa: CASSRTSGGTDTQYF

abundance: -
d_gene: -
j_gene: TRBJ1-2
v_gene: TRBV29-1
CDR3nt: TGCAGCGTTGACACGGTTTCGGGCCAACTAAACTATGGCTACACCTTC
CDR3aa: CSVDTVSGQLNYGYTF

abundance: -
d_gene: -
j_gene: TRBJ1-3
v_gene: TRBV28
CDR3nt: TGTGCCAGCAGTTTCGTCCAGGTCGGATCTGGAAACACCATATATTTT
CDR3aa: CASSFVQVGSGNTIYF

abundance: -
d_gene: -
j_gene: TRBJ2-1
v_gene: TRBV18
CDR3nt: TGTGCCAGCTCACCCCGGGTTCATGAGCAGTTCTTC
CDR3aa: CASSPRVHEQFF

abundance: many
d_gene: TRBD1
j_gene: TRBJ2-7
v_gene: TRBV5-1
CDR3nt: TGCGCCAGCAGCTTGGGCCCAACCGGGACAGGGGAGTACGAGCAGTACTTC
CDR3aa: CASSLGPTGTGEYEQYF

abundance: -
d_gene: TRBD2
j_gene: TRBJ2-1
v_gene: TRBV28
CDR3nt: TGTGCCAGCAGTTTAAGGGGGACTAGCGGGAGAGACAATGAGCAGTTCTTC
CDR3aa: CASSLRGTSGRDNEQFF

abundance: many
d_gene: TRBD2
j_gene: TRBJ2-1
v_gene: TRBV27
CDR3nt: TGTGCCAGCAGTTTATTGGCTAGCGGGGCCTACAATGAGCAGTTCTTC
CDR3aa: CASSLLASGAYNEQFF

abundance: -
d_gene: -
j_gene: TRBJ2-2
v_gene: TRBV9
CDR3nt: TGTGCCAGCAGCGTTCTAGGCGGGGAGCTGTTTTTT
CDR3aa: CASSVLGGELFF

abundance: -
d_gene: -
j_gene: TRBJ2-3
v_gene: TRBV7-6
CDR3nt: TGTGCCAGCAGCTTAGCAGGAATAGATCCTAGCACAGATACGCAGTATTTT
CDR3aa: CASSLAGIDPSTDTQYF

abundance: -
d_gene: -
j_gene: TRBJ1-1
v_gene: TRBV4-3
CDR3nt: TGCGCCAGCAGCCAAGTCCGGGGCACTGAAGCTTTCTTT
CDR3aa: CASSQVRGTEAFF

abundance: many
d_gene: TRBD2
j_gene: TRBJ2-7
v_gene: TRBV5-4
CDR3nt: TGTGCCAGCAGCCAAGGGACTAGCGGGATGAAAGAGCAGTACTTC
CDR3aa: CASSQGTSGMKEQYF

abundance: many
d_gene: -
j_gene: TRBJ1-1
v_gene: TRBV13
CDR3nt: TGTGCCAGCAGCTTAGTCCGGAAGAATGGGGCTTTCTTT
CDR3aa: CASSLVRKNGAFF

abundance: few
d_gene: -
j_gene: TRBJ2-7
v_gene: TRBV5-4
CDR3nt: TGTGCCAGCAGCTTTAGTTCAGCAGACGCCACCGCCCGGGAGCAGTACTTC
CDR3aa: CASSFSSADATAREQYF

abundance: few
d_gene: -
j_gene: TRBJ2-7
v_gene: TRBV7-9
CDR3nt: TGTGCCAGCAGCCAGGCGCGGGAAAACGAGCAGTACTTC
CDR3aa: CASSQARENEQYF

abundance: -
d_gene: TRBD2
j_gene: TRBJ2-1
v_gene: TRBV6-1
CDR3nt: TGTGCCAGCCGGGGACTAGCGCTTTACAATGAGCAGTTCTTC
CDR3aa: CASRGLALYNEQFF

abundance: many
d_gene: TRBD1
j_gene: TRBJ2-4
v_gene: TRBV29-1
CDR3nt: TGCAGCGTTGATGGGCCGGGACAGGAGGACATTCAGTACTTC
CDR3aa: CSVDGPGQEDIQYF

abundance: few
d_gene: -
j_gene: TRBJ2-7
v_gene: TRBV29-1
CDR3nt: TGCAGCGTCGGGACAGCGGGTGAGCAGTACTTC
CDR3aa: CSVGTAGEQYF

abundance: -
d_gene: -
j_gene: TRBJ1-2
v_gene: TRBV5-1
CDR3nt: TGCGCCAGCGGAGACGATAATAACTATGGCTACACCTTC
CDR3aa: CASGDDNNYGYTF

abundance: -
d_gene: -
j_gene: TRBJ2-1
v_gene: TRBV7-9
CDR3nt: TGTGCCAGCAGCCTGACTGAGAATGAGCAGTTCTTC
CDR3aa: CASSLTENEQFF

abundance: -
d_gene: TRBD2
j_gene: TRBJ2-5
v_gene: TRBV30
CDR3nt: TGTGCCTGGGCTTTAGCGGGAGGAGAGACCCAGTACTTC
CDR3aa: CAWALAGGETQYF

abundance: -
d_gene: -
j_gene: TRBJ2-7
v_gene: TRBV7-2
CDR3nt: TGTGCCAGCAGCGTCACCAGGTGGGCTTCAAGGTCCTACGAGCAGTACTTC
CDR3aa: CASSVTRWASRSYEQYF

abundance: -
d_gene: -
j_gene: TRBJ2-7
v_gene: TRBV6-5
CDR3nt: TGTGCCGCGGTCCGTGGCCACGAGCAGTACTTC
CDR3aa: CAAVRGHEQYF

abundance: -
d_gene: TRBD2
j_gene: TRBJ2-7
v_gene: TRBV5-4
CDR3nt: TGTGCCAGCAGCTTGGCAGGCGGGAGGCGGGTGTACGAGCAGTACTTC
CDR3aa: CASSLAGGRRVYEQYF

abundance: once
d_gene: -
j_gene: TRBJ1-1
v_gene: TRBV28
CDR3nt: TGTGCCAGCACTAACCCGGGGCACACTGAAGCTTTCTTT
CDR3aa: CASTNPGHTEAFF

abundance: -
d_gene: TRBD2
j_gene: TRBJ2-5
v_gene: TRBV4-2
CDR3nt: TGTGCCAGCAGCCAAGAGGTTGTTAGCGGGAGTGGGGTAGAGACCCAGTACTTC
CDR3aa: CASSQEVVSGSGVETQYF

abundance: -
d_gene: -
j_gene: TRBJ2-7
v_gene: TRBV2
CDR3nt: TGTGCCACTTACAGGGAGTACGAGCAGTACTTC
CDR3aa: CATYREYEQYF

abundance: few
d_gene: -
j_gene: TRBJ1-1
v_gene: TRBV6-6
CDR3nt: TGTGCCAGCAGTTGGGACACTGAAGCTTTCTTT
CDR3aa: CASSWDTEAFF

abundance: -
d_gene: -
j_gene: TRBJ2-3
v_gene: TRBV5-5
CDR3nt: TGTGCCACCAACGGGGCGGGCACAGATACGCAGTATTTT
CDR3aa: CATNGAGTDTQYF

abundance: few
d_gene: -
j_gene: TRBJ2-7
v_gene: TRBV28
CDR3nt: TGTGCCAGCACTCCCGGACGGAACTACGAGCAGTACTTC
CDR3aa: CASTPGRNYEQYF